This is a list of T cell receptor beta chains from one sample in a study of cytomegalovirus exposure and HLA in healthy donors. Profiled with immunoSEQ multiplex PCR; TCRdb holds only in-frame clones, not every one. The sample includes approximately 120,000 clones, roughly 10% seen only once; the top ten take about 4.6%. The specimen sequenced was PBMCs. The receptors derive from a woman between 18 and 29 years old in good health and CMV-seropositive. The CDR3 runs from the conserved cysteine through the conserved F or W. D genes are given only for firm matches. Size is omitted from some rows. Given values are once, few, many or a class for expanded clones.

d_gene	v_gene	abundance	j_gene	CDR3aa	CDR3nt
TRBD1	TRBV6-4	-	TRBJ2-1	CASSEGTGGYNEQFF	TGTGCCAGCAGTGAGGGGACAGGGGGCTACAATGAGCAGTTCTTC
-	TRBV6-5	few	TRBJ1-3	CASSLGGRNTIYF	TGTGCCAGCAGTCTGGGGGGAAGAAACACCATATATTTT
TRBD2	TRBV5-1	few	TRBJ2-1	CASSSRTSGGQAEQFF	TGCGCCAGCAGCTCTCGGACTAGCGGGGGACAGGCTGAGCAGTTCTTC
TRBD1	TRBV5-5	-	TRBJ1-2	CASSSPGQGFRYTF	TGTGCCAGCAGCTCGCCGGGACAGGGGTTTCGTTACACCTTC
-	TRBV27	-	TRBJ1-1	CASRVGVGTEAFF	TGTGCCAGCAGGGTGGGAGTGGGGACTGAAGCTTTCTTT
TRBD1	TRBV19	-	TRBJ1-5	CASSTSTGGVNQPQHF	TGTGCCAGTAGTACCTCGACAGGGGGAGTCAATCAGCCCCAGCATTTT
-	TRBV28	-	TRBJ1-4	CASSFRNEKLFF	TGTGCCAGCAGTTTCAGAAATGAAAAACTGTTTTTT
-	TRBV7-8	few	TRBJ2-5	CASSLASGRETQYF	TGTGCCAGCAGCTTAGCCTCAGGGCGGGAGACCCAGTACTTC
-	TRBV5-1	-	TRBJ1-1	CASSLGQKAFF	TGCGCCAGCAGCCTTGGACAGAAAGCTTTCTTT
-	TRBV7-9	few	TRBJ1-5	CASSLNPGSGDQPQHF	TGTGCCAGCAGCCTCAACCCAGGGTCAGGGGATCAGCCCCAGCATTTT
-	TRBV5-1	few	TRBJ1-2	CASSLSGGGQDYGYTF	TGCGCCAGCAGCTTGAGCGGCGGGGGGCAGGACTATGGCTACACCTTC
-	TRBV19	few	TRBJ2-2	CASSQTPSTGELFF	TGTGCCAGTAGCCAAACGCCCAGCACCGGGGAGCTGTTTTTT
-	TRBV5-4	-	TRBJ2-5	CASRPGNQETQYF	TGTGCCAGCAGGCCGGGGAACCAAGAGACCCAGTACTTC
-	TRBV9	few	TRBJ2-1	CASSVLFAVASNEQFF	TGTGCCAGCAGCGTCCTTTTTGCGGTCGCCAGCAATGAGCAGTTCTTC
-	TRBV28	-	TRBJ2-7	CASSFGQGNEQYF	TGTGCCAGCAGTTTCGGGCAGGGCAACGAGCAGTACTTC
TRBD2	TRBV30	-	TRBJ2-3	CAGSLGLAVQEDTQYF	TGTGCCGGGTCCTTAGGACTAGCGGTCCAAGAAGATACGCAGTATTTT
-	TRBV15	-	TRBJ2-7	CATSSPGSYEQYF	TGTGCCACCAGCAGTCCTGGGAGTTACGAGCAGTACTTC
-	TRBV27	few	TRBJ1-5	CASSDFNQPQHF	TGTGCCAGCAGTGACTTCAATCAGCCCCAGCATTTT
TRBD2	TRBV5-4	-	TRBJ2-3	CASSRRELGTDTQYF	TGTGCCAGCAGCAGGCGGGAGCTCGGTACAGATACGCAGTATTTT
-	TRBV7-9	-	TRBJ1-1	CASSLLGGTNTEAFF	TGTGCCAGCAGCTTACTGGGGGGGACGAACACTGAAGCTTTCTTT
-	TRBV6-1	few	TRBJ2-2	CASSFGQSGGELFF	TGTGCCAGCAGCTTTGGACAGTCGGGCGGGGAGCTGTTTTTT
-	TRBV9	few	TRBJ2-7	CASSPPGTYEQYF	TGTGCCAGCAGCCCTCCAGGAACCTACGAGCAGTACTTC
TRBD1	TRBV18	few	TRBJ1-4	CASSLETGTNEKLFF	TGTGCCAGCTCACTCGAGACAGGGACTAATGAAAAACTGTTTTTT
-	TRBV27	few	TRBJ2-7	CASSRGYEQYF	TGTGCCAGCAGTCGGGGCTACGAGCAGTACTTC
TRBD2	TRBV2	-	TRBJ2-3	CASSGSSGTSASTDTQYF	TGTGCCAGCAGTGGGTCTAGCGGGACCTCGGCTAGCACAGATACGCAGTATTTT
TRBD1	TRBV6-1	-	TRBJ1-5	CASRDRGGGQPQHF	TGTGCCAGCAGGGACAGGGGCGGAGGCCAGCCCCAGCATTTT
TRBD2	TRBV6-1	few	TRBJ2-3	CASSETSGSSDTQYF	TGTGCCAGCAGTGAAACGAGCGGGAGCTCAGATACGCAGTATTTT
TRBD2	TRBV7-3	once	TRBJ2-3	CASSSLAGGRADTQYF	TGTGCCAGCAGCTCACTAGCGGGAGGGAGGGCAGATACGCAGTATTTT
-	TRBV11-2	-	TRBJ1-1	CASRGVGLNTEAFF	TGTGCCAGCAGGGGCGTAGGCCTAAACACTGAAGCTTTCTTT
-	TRBV5-1	few	TRBJ1-1	CASSLVGALNTEAFF	TGCGCCAGCAGCTTGGTAGGAGCACTGAACACTGAAGCTTTCTTT
-	TRBV6-5	-	TRBJ2-2	CASSGRVGNTGELFF	TGTGCCAGCAGTGGGCGAGTGGGGAACACCGGGGAGCTGTTTTTT
TRBD1	TRBV5-1	-	TRBJ2-7	CASSPGTVSYEQYF	TGCGCCAGCAGTCCCGGGACAGTCTCCTACGAGCAGTACTTC
-	TRBV4-1	few	TRBJ2-4	CASSQGGGGIQYF	TGCGCCAGCAGCCAAGGGGGAGGGGGCATTCAGTACTTC
-	TRBV4-1	-	TRBJ2-3	CASSQGLLRGTDTQYF	TGCGCCAGCAGCCAAGGTCTTCTAAGAGGCACAGATACGCAGTATTTT
-	TRBV25-1	-	TRBJ2-7	CASSLGEQYF	TGTGCCAGCAGCCTAGGCGAGCAGTACTTC
-	TRBV2	-	TRBJ2-1	CAIYRPEDNEQFF	TGTGCCATTTACAGACCGGAGGACAATGAGCAGTTCTTC
-	TRBV5-5	-	TRBJ2-7	CASSLFPPGLAYEQYF	TGTGCCAGCAGCTTGTTTCCTCCGGGGTTGGCCTACGAGCAGTACTTC
-	TRBV2	-	TRBJ1-2	CASSDRGPYGYTF	TGTGCCAGCAGTGACAGGGGACCTTATGGCTACACCTTC
-	TRBV21-1	-	TRBJ2-2	CASRGRLNLAGVRVAGELFF	TGTGCCAGCAGGGGGAGATTAAATTTAGCGGGAGTTAGGGTGGCGGGGGAGCTGTTTTTT
-	TRBV10-3	-	TRBJ2-1	CAIKGGGNYNEQFF	TGTGCCATCAAGGGAGGGGGGAACTACAATGAGCAGTTCTTC
-	TRBV7-2	-	TRBJ2-3	CASSLAFDTQYF	TGTGCCAGCAGCTTAGCCTTCGATACGCAGTATTTT
-	TRBV4-1	few	TRBJ2-7	CASSLSATYEQYF	TGCGCCAGCAGCCTCAGTGCAACCTACGAGCAGTACTTC
-	TRBV4-2	few	TRBJ2-2	CASSQVDGSSGELFF	TGTGCCAGCAGCCAAGTTGACGGGAGCAGCGGGGAGCTGTTTTTT
TRBD1	TRBV5-4	few	TRBJ1-1	CASSTGQLLNTEAFF	TGTGCCAGCAGCACGGGACAGTTACTGAACACTGAAGCTTTCTTT
-	TRBV12-2	-	TRBJ2-5	CASRTLIPARKLVGRQETQYF	TGTGCAAGTCGCACGCTTATCCCCGCTCGTAAACTAGTTGGAAGACAAGAGACCCAGTACTTC
TRBD1	TRBV6-1	-	TRBJ1-2	CASGTATNYGYTF	TGTGCCAGCGGGACAGCTACTAACTATGGCTACACCTTC
-	TRBV27	-	TRBJ2-1	CASSFSGYGPYEQFF	TGTGCCAGCAGTTTTTCAGGGTATGGTCCTTATGAGCAGTTCTTC
TRBD1	TRBV18	-	TRBJ1-6	CASSTGANSPLHF	TGTGCCAGCTCCACAGGGGCCAATTCACCCCTCCACTTT